These 4 T cell receptor beta chains were all obtained from the same sample, sequenced in a study of beta chain features in type 1 diabetes. Notes on the study in general: All four CD4+ subsets from Type 1 diabetes patients carried moderately but significantly shorter TCRB CDR3s.

Of the isolated RNA, all was reverse transcribed, and so the sequenced material was expressed TCRB transcripts. The data were produced by immunoSEQ multiplex PCR, yet TCRdb's version contains in-frame clones alone and is incomplete. Here the sample spans roughly 160,000 clones, almost 8% being singletons. For these receptors, no antigen is known. Sequences were obtained from central memory CD4+ T cells from blood. The receptors here all came from a man younger than 35 with type 1 diabetes.

This clone came up a few times. This chain joins TRBV5-1 and TRBJ2-1, with TRBD1 matching over 7 bases. CDR3 length equals 13 residues. CDR1 is SGHRS and CDR2 is YFSETQ in the germline V gene. V shed 4 bases, J shed 6 bases, and the junction held 4 bases outside the gene matches. The CDR3 sequence is CASSLWDSNEQFF. CDR3 nucleotides: TGCGCCAGCAGCCTTTGGGACAGCAATGAGCAGTTCTTC. The whole variable domain, filled in from reference TRBV5-1 and TRBJ2-1, reads KAGVTQTPRYLIKTRGQQVTLSCSPISGHRSVSWYQQTPGQGLQFLFEYFSETQRNKGNFPGRFSGRQFSNSRSEMNVSTLELGDSALYLCASSLWDSNEQFFGPGTRLTVL.

This clone was seen a handful of times. The genes are TRBV2 and TRBJ2-7; the match to TRBD1 covers 8 bases. The trim removed 6 bases at V and 1 base at J, leaving 5 bases unmatched. The CDR3 contains 14 residues. CDR1 is SNHLY, CDR2 FYNNEI, per germline. CDR3 in DNA: TGTGCCAGCAGGACTACAGGGGGTTCCTACGAGCAGTACTTC. Its translation: CASRTTGGSYEQYF.

In its sample, this clone was seen a few times. The chain combines TRBV11-1 with TRBJ2-1; 7 bases map to TRBD1. Germline lookup yields CDR1 SGHAT and CDR2 FQDESV (reference sequence). The CDR3 contains 15 residues. After removal of 8 bases from V and 5 bases from J, the junction contained 12 bases not matched to a gene. CDR3: CASGLRDSRDNEQFF. The CDR3 coding sequence is TGTGCCAGCGGCCTTCGGGACAGTCGGGACAATGAGCAGTTCTTC. Supplemented by reference TRBV11-1 and TRBJ2-1, the full variable domain reads EAEVAQSPRYKITEKSQAVAFWCDPISGHATLYWYRQILGQGPELLVQFQDESVVDDSQLPKDRFSAERLKGVDSTLKIQPAELGDSAMYLCASGLRDSRDNEQFFGPGTRLTVL.

The table lists this clone with a few counts. The gene calls are TRBV27 and TRBJ2-7; the D gene is possibly TRBD2 (5 bases). Trimming pared 6 bases from V and 2 bases from J, leaving 11 bases between. The CDR3 runs 13 residues. CDR1 and CDR2 (germline): MNHEY, SMNVEV (reference sequence). The CDR3 DNA is TGTGCCAGCAGGCTAAACGGGGCCTACGAGCAGTACTTC. Its translation is CASRLNGAYEQYF.